The sequence of this T cell receptor beta chain was determined in a study of T cells after yellow fever vaccination. Study context: SMART-Seq v4 Ultra Low Input prepared libraries from low-cell fractions.

V was clipped by 4 bases and J by 4 bases, with 8 bases between them. The CDR3 has 13 amino acids. CDR1 SGHRS and CDR2 YFSETQ come from the germline V gene. This clonotype came up many times. Its antigen remains unidentified. MiXCR, applied by TCRdb to the 5' RACE reads, yields one record per CDR3 protein. Of 250,000 or so distinct CDR3 sequences in the sample, roughly 3.5% were seen once. The study, taken as a whole, reports: Post-booster samples contained most primary-vaccination clones (around 96% CD4, less than 90% CD8). The bulk population could contribute abundant contaminating clonotypes to FACS-sorted repertoires.

The source of this sequence is a man between 18 and 35 years old who received the YFV17D yellow fever vaccine. The sequenced sample was PBMCs, obtained 15 days after the yellow fever booster vaccination. The chain joins TRBV5-1 to TRBJ2-2; D not resolved. The CDR3 bases are TGCGCCAGCAGCACACAGTTCACCGGGGAGCTGTTTTTT. Translation: CASSTQFTGELFF.